This T cell receptor beta chain was retrieved from a study of control samples from healthy donors and cancer patients. The data were produced by immunoSEQ multiplex PCR, yet TCRdb's version contains in-frame clones alone and is incomplete. This table has approximately 65,000 clones, roughly 86% appearing once. The CDR3 is 16 amino acids. Germline V gene data show CDR1 as SGHNT and CDR2 as YYREEE (reference sequence). V was clipped by 4 bases and J by 0 bases; unmatched bases: 5. The receptor comes from a man aged 55 to 70 with lung cancer. The chain links TRBV5-4 to TRBJ1-4, with 8 positions matching TRBD1. The sample comprised PBMCs. CDR3 nucleotide sequence: TGTGCCAGCAGCGCCGGACAGGGCGCAACTAATGAAAAACTGTTTTTT. Residues: CASSAGQGATNEKLFF.